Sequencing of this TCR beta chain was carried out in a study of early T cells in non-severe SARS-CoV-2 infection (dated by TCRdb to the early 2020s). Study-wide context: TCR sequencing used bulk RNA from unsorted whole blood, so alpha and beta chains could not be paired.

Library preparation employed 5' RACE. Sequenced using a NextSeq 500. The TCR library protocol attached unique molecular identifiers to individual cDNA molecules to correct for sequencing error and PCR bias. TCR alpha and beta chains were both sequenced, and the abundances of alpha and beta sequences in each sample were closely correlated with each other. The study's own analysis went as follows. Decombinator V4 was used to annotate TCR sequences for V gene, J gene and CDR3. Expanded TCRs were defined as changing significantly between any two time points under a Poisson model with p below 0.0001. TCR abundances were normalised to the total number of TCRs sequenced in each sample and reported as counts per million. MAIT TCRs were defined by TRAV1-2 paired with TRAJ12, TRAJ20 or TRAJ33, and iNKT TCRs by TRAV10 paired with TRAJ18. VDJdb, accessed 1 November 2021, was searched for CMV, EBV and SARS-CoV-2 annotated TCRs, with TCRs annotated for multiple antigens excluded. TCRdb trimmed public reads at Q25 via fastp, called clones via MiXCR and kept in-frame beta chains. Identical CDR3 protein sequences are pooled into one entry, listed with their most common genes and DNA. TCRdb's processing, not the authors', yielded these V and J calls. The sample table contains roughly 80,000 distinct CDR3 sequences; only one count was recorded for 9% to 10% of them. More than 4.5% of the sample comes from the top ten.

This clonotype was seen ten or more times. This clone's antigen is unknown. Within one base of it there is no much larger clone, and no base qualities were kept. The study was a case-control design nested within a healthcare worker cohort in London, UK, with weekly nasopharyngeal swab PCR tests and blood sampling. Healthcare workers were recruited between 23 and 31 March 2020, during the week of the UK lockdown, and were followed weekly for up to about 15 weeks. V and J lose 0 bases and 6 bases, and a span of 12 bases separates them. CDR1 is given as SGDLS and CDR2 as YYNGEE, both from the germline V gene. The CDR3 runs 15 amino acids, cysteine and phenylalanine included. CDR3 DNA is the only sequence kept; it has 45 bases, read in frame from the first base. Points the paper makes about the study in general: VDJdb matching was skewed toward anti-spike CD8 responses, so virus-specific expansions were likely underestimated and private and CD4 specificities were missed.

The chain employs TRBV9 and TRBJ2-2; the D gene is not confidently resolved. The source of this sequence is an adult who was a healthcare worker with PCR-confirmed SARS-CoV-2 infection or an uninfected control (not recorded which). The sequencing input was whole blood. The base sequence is TGTGCCAGCAGCGTAGAGGCTGAGTACCCCGGGGAGCTGTTTTTT. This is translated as CASSVEAEYPGELFF.